This T cell receptor beta chain was recovered during a study of blood T cell repertoires in COVID-19. Study background: Donors in the United States, Italy and Spain gave samples during acute or convalescent COVID-19. T cells, B-cell-depleted T cells, or PBMCs provided the cDNA or gDNA that served as material.

In the original workflow: Amplification of reference gene primers was used by the study to estimate nucleated cell counts. TCRdb keeps only in-frame clones here, not all; method: immunoSEQ multiplex PCR. The V and J calls and the clone size are those of that table, but D and trimming were determined from the DNA. This sample has under 85,000 clones, with about 70% found just once. The CDR3 is made up of 14 amino acids. Germline CDR1 reads LGHNA; CDR2 reads YSLEER. V was trimmed by 0 bases and J by 2 bases, leaving 2 bases between them. The rearrangement uses TRBV4-3 and TRBJ2-6; no clear D. Input material: peripheral blood. The sequence was obtained from a woman aged 80 or over with active or convalescent COVID-19. The CDR3, as DNA: TGCGCCAGCAGCCAAGACGCTGGGGCCAACGTCCTGACTTTC. Residues: CASSQDAGANVLTF.